This entry is about one TCR beta chain. Germline and junction disagree at one end, which may indicate a read error. The germline CDR1 and CDR2 sequences are SGHTA and FQGNSA. The CDR3 is made up of 15 amino acids. Purified naive CD4+ T cells were depleted of CD25+ Tregs. Full-length variable regions came from constant-region reverse primers plus semi-nested Nested Universal Primer A PCR. TCRdb reprocessed the 5' RACE reads with MiXCR, giving one entry per CDR3 protein. Seen here are tens of thousands of distinct CDR3 sequences, roughly 15% observed once, and the top ten hold under 2.5%. This receptor was obtained from a female donor with breast cancer. V usage is TRBV7-2 and J usage is TRBJ2-5; D tentatively fits TRBD1 or TRBD2 (6 bases each). Sequenced sample: naive CD4+ T cells sorted from blood. Indicated subset: naive CD4+ T cells, CD4+CD45RA+CD25-. The CDR3 sequence is CASSPGATWGETQCF. CDR3 DNA sequence: TGTGCCAGCAGTCCGGGGGCGACGTGGGGAGAGACCCAGTGCTTC.